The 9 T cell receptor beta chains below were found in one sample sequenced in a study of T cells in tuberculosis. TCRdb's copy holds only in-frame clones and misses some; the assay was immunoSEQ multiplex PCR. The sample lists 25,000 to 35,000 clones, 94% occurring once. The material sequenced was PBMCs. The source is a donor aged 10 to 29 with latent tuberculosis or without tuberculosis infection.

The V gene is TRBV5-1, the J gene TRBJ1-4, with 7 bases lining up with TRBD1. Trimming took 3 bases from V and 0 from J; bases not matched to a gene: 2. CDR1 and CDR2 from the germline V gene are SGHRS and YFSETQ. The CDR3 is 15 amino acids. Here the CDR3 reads CASSSGTATNEKLFF. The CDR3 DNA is TGCGCCAGCAGCTCCGGGACAGCAACTAATGAAAAACTGTTTTTT.

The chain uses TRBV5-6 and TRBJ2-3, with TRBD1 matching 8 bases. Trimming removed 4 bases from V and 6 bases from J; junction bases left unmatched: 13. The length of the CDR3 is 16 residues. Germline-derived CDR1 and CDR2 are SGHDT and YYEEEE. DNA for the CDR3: TGTGCCAGCAGCCAAGAATTGACAGGGGTTTCCGATACGCAGTATTTT. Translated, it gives CASSQELTGVSDTQYF.

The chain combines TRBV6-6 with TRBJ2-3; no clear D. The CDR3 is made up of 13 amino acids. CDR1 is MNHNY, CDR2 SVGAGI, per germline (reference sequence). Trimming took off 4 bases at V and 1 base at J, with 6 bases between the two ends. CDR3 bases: TGTGCCAGCAGTTCTCTCGGCACAGATACGCAGTATTTT. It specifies CASSSLGTDTQYF.

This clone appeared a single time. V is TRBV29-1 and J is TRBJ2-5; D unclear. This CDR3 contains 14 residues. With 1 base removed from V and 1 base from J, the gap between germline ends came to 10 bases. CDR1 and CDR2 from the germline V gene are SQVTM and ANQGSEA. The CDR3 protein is CSVEVTRSQETQYF. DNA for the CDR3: TGCAGCGTTGAAGTGACAAGAAGCCAAGAGACCCAGTACTTC.

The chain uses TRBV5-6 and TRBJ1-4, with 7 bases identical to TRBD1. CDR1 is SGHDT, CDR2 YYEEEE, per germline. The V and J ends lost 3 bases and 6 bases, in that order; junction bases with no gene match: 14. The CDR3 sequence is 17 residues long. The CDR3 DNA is TGTGCCAGCAGCTCACTTACACAGGGGATTGTGTATGAAAAACTGTTTTTT. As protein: CASSSLTQGIVYEKLFF.

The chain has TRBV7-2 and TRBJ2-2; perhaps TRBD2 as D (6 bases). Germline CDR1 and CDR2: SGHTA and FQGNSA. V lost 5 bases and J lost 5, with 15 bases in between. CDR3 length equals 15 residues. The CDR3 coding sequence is TGTGCCAGCAGCACCCTGCTCGCGGGGACCGGGGAGCTGTTTTTT. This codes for CASSTLLAGTGELFF. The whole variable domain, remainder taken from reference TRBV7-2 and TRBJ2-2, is GAGVSQSPSNKVTEKGKDVELRCDPISGHTALYWYRQSLGQGLEFLIYFQGNSAPDKSGLPSDRFSAERTGGSVSTLTIQRTQQEDSAVYLCASSTLLAGTGELFFGEGSRLTVL.

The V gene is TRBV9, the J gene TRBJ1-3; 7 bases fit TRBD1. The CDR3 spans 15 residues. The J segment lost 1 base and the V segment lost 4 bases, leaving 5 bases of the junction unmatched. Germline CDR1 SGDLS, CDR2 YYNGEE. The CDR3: CASSPTGVSGNTIYF. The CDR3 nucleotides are TGTGCCAGCAGCCCCACAGGGGTTTCTGGAAACACCATATATTTT.

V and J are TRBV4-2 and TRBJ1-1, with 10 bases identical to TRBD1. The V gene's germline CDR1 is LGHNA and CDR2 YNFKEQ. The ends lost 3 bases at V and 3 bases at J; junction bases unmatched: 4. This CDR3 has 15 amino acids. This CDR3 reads CASSQVGQGDTEAFF. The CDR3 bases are TGTGCCAGCAGCCAGGTCGGACAGGGGGACACTGAAGCTTTCTTT.

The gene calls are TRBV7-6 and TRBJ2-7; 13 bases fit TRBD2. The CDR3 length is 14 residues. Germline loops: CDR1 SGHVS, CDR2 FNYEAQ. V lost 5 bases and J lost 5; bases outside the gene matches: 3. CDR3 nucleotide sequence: TGTGCCAGCAGCCAGGGACTAGCGGGGAACGAGCAGTACTTC. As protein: CASSQGLAGNEQYF.